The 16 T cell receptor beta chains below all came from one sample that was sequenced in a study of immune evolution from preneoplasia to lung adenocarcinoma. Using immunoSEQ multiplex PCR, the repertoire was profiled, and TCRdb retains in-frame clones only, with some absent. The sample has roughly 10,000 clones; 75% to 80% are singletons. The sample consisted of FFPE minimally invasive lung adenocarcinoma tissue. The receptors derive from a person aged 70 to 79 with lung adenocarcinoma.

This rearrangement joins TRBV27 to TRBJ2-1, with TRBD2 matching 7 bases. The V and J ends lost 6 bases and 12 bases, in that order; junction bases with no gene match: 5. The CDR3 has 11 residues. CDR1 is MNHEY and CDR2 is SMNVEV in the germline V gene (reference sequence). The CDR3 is CASRRAGRQFF. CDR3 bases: TGTGCCAGCAGGAGAGCGGGGAGGCAGTTCTTC.

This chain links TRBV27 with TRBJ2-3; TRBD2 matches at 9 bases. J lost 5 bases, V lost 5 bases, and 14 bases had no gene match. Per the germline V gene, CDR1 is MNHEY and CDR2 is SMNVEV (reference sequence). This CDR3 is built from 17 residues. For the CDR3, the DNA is TGTGCCAGCAGTCTATATCTAAGCGGGGGGAAGAAAGATACGCAGTATTTT. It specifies CASSLYLSGGKKDTQYF.

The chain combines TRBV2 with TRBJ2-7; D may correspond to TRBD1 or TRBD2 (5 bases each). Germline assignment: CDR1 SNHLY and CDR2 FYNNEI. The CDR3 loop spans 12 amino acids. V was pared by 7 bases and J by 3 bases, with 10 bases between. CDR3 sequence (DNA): TGTGCCAGCACCAGGGACCGCTACGAGCAGTACTTC. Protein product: CASTRDRYEQYF.

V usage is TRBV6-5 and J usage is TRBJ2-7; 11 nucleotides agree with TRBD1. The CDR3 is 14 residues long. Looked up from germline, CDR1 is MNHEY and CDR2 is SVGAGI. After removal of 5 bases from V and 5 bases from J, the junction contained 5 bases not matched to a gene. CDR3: CASSRDRGGHEQYF. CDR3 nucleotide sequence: TGTGCCAGCAGTCGGGACAGGGGGGGCCACGAGCAGTACTTC.

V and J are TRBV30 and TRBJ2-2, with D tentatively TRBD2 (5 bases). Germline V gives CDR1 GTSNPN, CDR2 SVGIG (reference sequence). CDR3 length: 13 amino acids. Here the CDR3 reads CALTLRDTGELFF. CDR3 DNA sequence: TGTGCTCTAACTCTGCGGGACACCGGGGAGCTGTTTTTT.

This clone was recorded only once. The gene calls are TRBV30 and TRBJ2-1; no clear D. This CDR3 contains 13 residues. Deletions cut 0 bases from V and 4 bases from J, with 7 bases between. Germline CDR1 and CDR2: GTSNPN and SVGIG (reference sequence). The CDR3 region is CAWSVSRYNEQFF. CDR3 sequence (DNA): TGTGCCTGGAGTGTAAGTCGATACAATGAGCAGTTCTTC.

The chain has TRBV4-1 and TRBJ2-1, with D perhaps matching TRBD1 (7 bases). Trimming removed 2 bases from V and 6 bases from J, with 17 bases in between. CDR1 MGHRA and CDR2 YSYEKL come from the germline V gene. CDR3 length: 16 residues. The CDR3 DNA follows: TGCGCCAGCAGCCAACTGGGGGCAGGGGGAGGCAATGAGCAGTTCTTC. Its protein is CASSQLGAGGGNEQFF.

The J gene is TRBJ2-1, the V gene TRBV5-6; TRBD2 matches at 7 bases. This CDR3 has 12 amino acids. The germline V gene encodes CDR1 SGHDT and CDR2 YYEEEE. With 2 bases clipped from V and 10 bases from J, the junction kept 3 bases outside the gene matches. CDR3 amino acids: CASSFGAGEQFF. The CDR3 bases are TGTGCCAGCAGCTTTGGAGCGGGGGAGCAGTTCTTC. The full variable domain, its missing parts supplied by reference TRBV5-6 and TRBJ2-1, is DAGVTQSPTHLIKTRGQQVTLRCSPKSGHDTVSWYQQALGQGPQFIFQYYEEEERQRGNFPDRFSGHQFPNYSSELNVNALLLGDSALYLCASSFGAGEQFFGPGTRLTVL.

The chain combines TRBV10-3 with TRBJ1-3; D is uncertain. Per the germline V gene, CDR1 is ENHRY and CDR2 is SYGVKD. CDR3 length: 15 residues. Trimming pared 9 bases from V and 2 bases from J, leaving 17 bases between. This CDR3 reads CAIGHEIWPGNTIYF. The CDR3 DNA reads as TGTGCCATTGGTCACGAAATATGGCCTGGAAACACCATATATTTT.

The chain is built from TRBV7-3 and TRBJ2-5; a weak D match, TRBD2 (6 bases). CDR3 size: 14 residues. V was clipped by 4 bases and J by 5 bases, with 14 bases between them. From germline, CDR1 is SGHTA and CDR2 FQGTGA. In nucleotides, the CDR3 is TGTGCCAGCAGCTATAATGGGGGGAGCGAGACCCAGTACTTC. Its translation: CASSYNGGSETQYF.

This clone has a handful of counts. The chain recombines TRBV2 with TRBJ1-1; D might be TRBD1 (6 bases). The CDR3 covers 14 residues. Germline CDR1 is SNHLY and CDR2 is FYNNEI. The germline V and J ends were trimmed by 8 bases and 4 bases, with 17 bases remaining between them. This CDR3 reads CASAPGGLGTEAFF. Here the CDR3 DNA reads TGTGCCAGCGCTCCCGGGGGGCTGGGCACTGAAGCTTTCTTT.

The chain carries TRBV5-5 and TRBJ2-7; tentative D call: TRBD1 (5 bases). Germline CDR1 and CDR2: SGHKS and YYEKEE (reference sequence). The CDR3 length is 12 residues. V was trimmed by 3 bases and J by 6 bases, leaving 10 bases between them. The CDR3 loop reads CASSSWTREQYF. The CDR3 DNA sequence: TGTGCCAGCAGCTCCTGGACACGCGAGCAGTACTTC.

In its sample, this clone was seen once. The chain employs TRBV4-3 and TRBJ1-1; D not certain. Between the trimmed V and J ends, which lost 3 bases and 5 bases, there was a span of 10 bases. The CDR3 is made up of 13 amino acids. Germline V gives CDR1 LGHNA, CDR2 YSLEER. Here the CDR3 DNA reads TGCGCCAGCAGCCAGGTGGGGAGAACTGAAGCTTTCTTT. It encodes CASSQVGRTEAFF.

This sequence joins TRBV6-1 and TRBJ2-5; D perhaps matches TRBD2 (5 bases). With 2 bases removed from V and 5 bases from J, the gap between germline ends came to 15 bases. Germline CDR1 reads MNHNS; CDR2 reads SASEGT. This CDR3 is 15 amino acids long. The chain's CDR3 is CASSEQGRAHETQYF. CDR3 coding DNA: TGTGCCAGCAGTGAACAAGGGCGGGCCCACGAGACCCAGTACTTC.

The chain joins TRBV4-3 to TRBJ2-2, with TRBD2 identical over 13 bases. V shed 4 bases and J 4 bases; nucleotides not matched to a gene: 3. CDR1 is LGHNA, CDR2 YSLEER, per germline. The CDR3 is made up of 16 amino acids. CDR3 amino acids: CASSLGLAGVTGELFF. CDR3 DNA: TGCGCCAGCAGCCTTGGACTAGCGGGGGTCACCGGGGAGCTGTTTTTT.

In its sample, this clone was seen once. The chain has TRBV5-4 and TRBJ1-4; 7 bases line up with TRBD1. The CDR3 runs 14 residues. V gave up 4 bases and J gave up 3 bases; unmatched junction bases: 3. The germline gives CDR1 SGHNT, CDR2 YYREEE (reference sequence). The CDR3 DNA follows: TGTGCCAGCAGCCCGGGGACAGCTAATGAAAAACTGTTTTTT. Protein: CASSPGTANEKLFF.